This T cell receptor beta chain comes out of a study of TIL therapy for anti-PD-1-resistant metastatic lung cancer. Across the study: Median tumor PD-L1 proportion score was roughly 6%.

Regarding time point: pre-treatment sample, taken before nivolumab and TIL therapy. Patients were adults with stage 4 NSCLC. Looked up from germline, CDR1 is SGHRS and CDR2 is YFSETQ. Trimming took 5 bases from V and 8 from J; bases not matched to a gene: 14. The CDR3 runs 16 residues. The immunoSEQ assay was v3. The protocol was immunoSEQ multiplex PCR, while the TCRdb copy is restricted to in-frame clones and leaves out a portion. Of about 59,000 clones in the sample, over 70% were seen once. The sequencing used blood, collected at baseline. The chain couples TRBV5-1 to TRBJ2-1, with 9 bases that match TRBD2. This clonotype originated in a person aged 25 to 79 with non-small cell lung cancer. The CDR3 nucleotides read TGCGCCAGCAGACTGATAGCGGGAGTTAACACATATGAGCAGTTCTTC. Translating it yields CASRLIAGVNTYEQFF.